This T cell receptor (beta chain) was sequenced during a study of OX40 agonist ivuxolimab in advanced cancers. For the study at large: One hepatocellular carcinoma and a couple of cutaneous melanoma patients partially responded. Study-wide results and limits: Dosing at 0.1 to 3.0 mg/kg was accompanied by clonal expansion of CD4+ and CD8+ blood T cells by week 6.

As for this clone: Its antigen is undetermined.

Using immunoSEQ multiplex PCR, the repertoire was profiled, and TCRdb retains in-frame clones only, with some absent. The top ten clones hold less than 4.5% of a sample with tens of thousands of clones, 70% to 90% of them seen once. V was trimmed by 1 base and J by 7 bases, leaving 24 bases between them. CDR3 length equals 18 residues. Germline V gene lookup returns CDR1 MDHEN and CDR2 SYDVKM. This sequence joins TRBV28 and TRBJ2-3; D may be TRBD1 or TRBD2 (6 bases each). The origin of this receptor is an adult with an advanced solid tumor such as melanoma, head and neck, liver or kidney cancer. This material consisted of CD4+ or CD8+ T cells sorted from blood, taken in a trial of the OX40 agonist ivuxolimab. The CDR3: CASSLLYQDSYGGNTQYF. In nucleotides, the CDR3 is TGTGCCAGCAGTTTATTATACCAGGACAGTTATGGGGGGAATACGCAGTATTTT.